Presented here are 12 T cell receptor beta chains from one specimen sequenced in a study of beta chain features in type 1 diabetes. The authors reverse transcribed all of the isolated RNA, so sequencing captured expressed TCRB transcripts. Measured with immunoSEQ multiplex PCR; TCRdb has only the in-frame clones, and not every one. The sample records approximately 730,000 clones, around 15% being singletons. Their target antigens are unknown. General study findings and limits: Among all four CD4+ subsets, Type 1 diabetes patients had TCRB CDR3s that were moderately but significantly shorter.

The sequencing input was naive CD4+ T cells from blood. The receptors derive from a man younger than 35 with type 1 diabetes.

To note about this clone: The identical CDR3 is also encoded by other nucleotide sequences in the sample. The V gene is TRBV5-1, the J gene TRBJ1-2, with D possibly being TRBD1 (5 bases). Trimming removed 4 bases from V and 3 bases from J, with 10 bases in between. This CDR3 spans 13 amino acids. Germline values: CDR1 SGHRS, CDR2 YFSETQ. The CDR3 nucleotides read TGCGCCAGCAGCACCCAGGGAGACTATGGCTACACCTTC. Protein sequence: CASSTQGDYGYTF.

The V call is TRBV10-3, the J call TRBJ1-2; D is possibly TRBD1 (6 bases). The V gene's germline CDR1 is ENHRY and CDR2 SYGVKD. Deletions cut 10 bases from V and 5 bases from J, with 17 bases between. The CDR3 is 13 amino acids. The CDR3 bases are TGTGCCACCCACCAGGGGACGGGGTATGGCTACACCTTC. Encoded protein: CATHQGTGYGYTF.

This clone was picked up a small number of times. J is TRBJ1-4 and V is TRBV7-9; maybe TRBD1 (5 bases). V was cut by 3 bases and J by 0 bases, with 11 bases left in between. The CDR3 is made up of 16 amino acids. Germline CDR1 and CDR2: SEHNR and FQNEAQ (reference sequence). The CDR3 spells CASSFRGIATNEKLFF. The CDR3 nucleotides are TGTGCCAGCAGCTTCCGGGGGATCGCAACTAATGAAAAACTGTTTTTT.

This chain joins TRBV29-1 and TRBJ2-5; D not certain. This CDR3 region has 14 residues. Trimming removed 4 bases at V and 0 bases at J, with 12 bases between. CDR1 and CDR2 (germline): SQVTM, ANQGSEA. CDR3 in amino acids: CSVAPPSDQETQYF. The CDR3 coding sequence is TGCAGCGTTGCCCCCCCAAGCGACCAAGAGACCCAGTACTTC.

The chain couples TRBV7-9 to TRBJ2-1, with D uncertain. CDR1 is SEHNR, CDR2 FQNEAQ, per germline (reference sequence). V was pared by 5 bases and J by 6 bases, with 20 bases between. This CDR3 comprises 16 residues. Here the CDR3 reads CASSVRPAKRSNEQFF. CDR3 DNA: TGTGCCAGCAGCGTTAGGCCAGCGAAAAGGAGCAATGAGCAGTTCTTC.

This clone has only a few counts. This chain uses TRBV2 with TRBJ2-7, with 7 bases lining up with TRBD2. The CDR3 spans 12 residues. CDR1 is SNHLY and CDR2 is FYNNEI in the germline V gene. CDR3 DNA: TGTGGCACCGGGGGGTTTTCCTACGAGCAGTACTTC. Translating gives CGTGGFSYEQYF. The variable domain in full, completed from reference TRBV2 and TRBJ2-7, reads EPEVTQTPSHQVTQMGQEVILRCVPISNHLYFYWYRQILGQKVEFLVSFYNNEISEKSEIFDDQFSVERPDGSNFTLKIRSTKLEDSAMYFCGTGGFSYEQYFGPGTRLTVT.

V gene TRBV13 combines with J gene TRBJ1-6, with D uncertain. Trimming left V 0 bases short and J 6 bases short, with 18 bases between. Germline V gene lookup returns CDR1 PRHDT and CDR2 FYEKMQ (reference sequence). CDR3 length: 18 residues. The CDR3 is CASSLGVPHLGSNSPLHF. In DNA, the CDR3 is TGTGCCAGCAGCTTAGGGGTCCCACACCTGGGGTCTAATTCACCCCTCCACTTT.

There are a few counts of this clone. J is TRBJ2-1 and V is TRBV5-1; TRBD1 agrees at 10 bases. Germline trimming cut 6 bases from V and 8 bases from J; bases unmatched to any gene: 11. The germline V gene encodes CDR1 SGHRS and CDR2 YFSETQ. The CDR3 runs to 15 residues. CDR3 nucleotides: TGCGCCAGCACAAATCGACAGGGGGCCAGGGATGAGCAGTTCTTC. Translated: CASTNRQGARDEQFF.

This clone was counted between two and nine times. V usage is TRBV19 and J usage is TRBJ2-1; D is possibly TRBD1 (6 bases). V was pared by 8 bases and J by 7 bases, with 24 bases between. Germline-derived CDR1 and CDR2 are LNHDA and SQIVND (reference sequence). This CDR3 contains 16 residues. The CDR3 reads CASRTATGTVRNEQFF. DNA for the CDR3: TGTGCCAGTCGCACCGCAACAGGGACCGTGAGAAATGAGCAGTTCTTC.

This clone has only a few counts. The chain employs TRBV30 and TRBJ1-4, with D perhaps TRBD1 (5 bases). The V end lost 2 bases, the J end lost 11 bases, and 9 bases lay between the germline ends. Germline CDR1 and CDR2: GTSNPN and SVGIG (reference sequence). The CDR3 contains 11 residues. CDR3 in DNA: TGTGCCTGGAGTCCTGGGGGGAAACTGTTTTTT. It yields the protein CAWSPGGKLFF.

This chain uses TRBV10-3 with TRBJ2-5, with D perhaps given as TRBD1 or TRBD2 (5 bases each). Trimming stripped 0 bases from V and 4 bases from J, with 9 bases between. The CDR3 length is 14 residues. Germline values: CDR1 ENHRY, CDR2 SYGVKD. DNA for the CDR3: TGTGCCATCAGTGAGTCATCAGGGACAGAGACCCAGTACTTC. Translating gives CAISESSGTETQYF.

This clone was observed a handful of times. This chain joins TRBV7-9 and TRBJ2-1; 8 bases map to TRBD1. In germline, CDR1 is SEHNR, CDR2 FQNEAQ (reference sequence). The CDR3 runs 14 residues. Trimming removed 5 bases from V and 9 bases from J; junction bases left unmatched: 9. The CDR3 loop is CASSPLQGASEQFF. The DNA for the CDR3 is TGTGCCAGCAGCCCCCTGCAGGGGGCCAGTGAGCAGTTCTTC.